This T cell receptor (beta chain) was captured in a study of T cell responses to AZD1222 COVID-19 vaccine. Profiled with immunoSEQ multiplex PCR; TCRdb holds only in-frame clones, not every one. The data hold more than 250,000 clones, with just over 90% observed a single time. The germline V gene has CDR1 SGHTA and CDR2 FQGNSA. V lost 2 bases to trimming and J lost 4 bases, with 11 bases between them. The CDR3 extends over 15 amino acids. This TCR was sampled from an adult in good health. The J gene is TRBJ1-4, the V gene TRBV7-2; D is unresolved. The starting material was peripheral blood, obtained on day 0 of AZD1222 vaccination. CDR3 protein: CASSLTRQDNEKLFF. In DNA, the CDR3 is TGTGCCAGCAGCTTAACCCGGCAGGATAATGAAAAACTGTTTTTT.